The 22 T cell receptor beta chains below come from one sample, sequenced in a study of T-cell reconstitution after alpha-beta-depleted transplantation in children. Unique molecular identifiers were used in preparing the TCRbeta library. TCRdb reanalysed the PCR reads using MiXCR and keeps one entry per CDR3 protein. The repertoire holds around 480,000 distinct CDR3 sequences, approximately 30% seen once, with 2% to 3% in the top ten. The source material was PBMCs from the stem cell graft donor, sampled from the stem cell graft. These receptors all come from a human donor who donated a stem cell graft to a child with aplastic anemia.

This clonotype was recorded a few times. This rearrangement joins TRBV5-1 to TRBJ2-7; D is undetermined. Germline-derived CDR1 and CDR2 are SGHRS and YFSETQ. V lost 0 bases and J lost 5, with 6 bases in between. The CDR3 covers 12 residues. CDR3 coding DNA: TGCGCCAGCAGCTTGGGGTCCCACGAGCAGTACTTC. Residues: CASSLGSHEQYF. Combining the CDR3 with reference TRBV5-1 and TRBJ2-7 gives the whole variable domain KAGVTQTPRYLIKTRGQQVTLSCSPISGHRSVSWYQQTPGQGLQFLFEYFSETQRNKGNFPGRFSGRQFSNSRSEMNVSTLELGDSALYLCASSLGSHEQYFGPGTRLTVT.

This clonotype was picked up one time. This chain links TRBV12-3 or TRBV12-4 with TRBJ1-3; no clear D. The CDR3 covers 17 residues. V shed 1 base and J shed 0 bases, with 13 bases lying between them. CDR3 protein: CASSLGGFISSGNTIYF. CDR3 bases: TGTGCCAGCAGTTTAGGAGGGTTTATTAGCTCTGGAAACACCATATATTTT.

This chain links TRBV2 with TRBJ2-7, with TRBD2 matching over 14 bases. This CDR3 spans 16 amino acids. Unmatched junction bases numbered 9, after V lost 6 bases and J lost 5 bases. The germline CDR1 and CDR2 sequences are SNHLY and FYNNEI. CDR3 region: CASRGQWGLAGDEQYV. For the CDR3, the DNA is TGTGCCAGCAGGGGTCAGTGGGGACTAGCGGGAGACGAGCAGTACGTC.

This clonotype was seen a few times. The CDR3 sequence: CSVEDGRQETQYF. DNA of the CDR3: TGCAGCGTTGAAGACGGACGCCAAGAGACCCAGTACTTC. The chain employs TRBV29-1 and TRBJ2-5; D gene ambiguous. The CDR3 spans 13 residues. The germline V gene has CDR1 SQVTM and CDR2 ANQGSEA. The V and J ends lost 0 bases and 1 base respectively, with 6 bases between them.

The chain's CDR3 is CASVSGGNGYTF. The CDR3, as DNA: TGTGCCAGCGTATCGGGGGGGAACGGCTACACCTTC. The V and J genes are TRBV5-6 and TRBJ1-2; the D gene is possibly TRBD1 (5 bases). The CDR3 consists of 12 residues. V was pared by 7 bases and J by 8 bases, with 15 bases between. The germline V gene has CDR1 SGHDT and CDR2 YYEEEE.

V gene TRBV12-3 or TRBV12-4 combines with J gene TRBJ2-1; D ambiguous. Trimming stripped 5 bases from V and 7 bases from J, with 9 bases between. The CDR3 totals 12 residues. The CDR3 loop reads CASSAPRNEQFF. The CDR3 bases are TGTGCCAGCAGTGCCCCCAGAAATGAGCAGTTCTTC.

This chain joins TRBV20-1 and TRBJ2-1; TRBD2 matches at 9 bases. CDR1 is DFQATT and CDR2 is SNEGSKA in the germline V gene (reference sequence). V gave up 5 bases and J gave up 0 bases; unmatched junction bases: 8. The CDR3 is 16 amino acids. This chain's CDR3 is CSAQTRTSASYNEQFF. The CDR3 nucleotides read TGCAGTGCTCAAACTCGGACTAGCGCCTCCTACAATGAGCAGTTCTTC.

The chain links TRBV7-2 to TRBJ1-1, with 7 bases matching TRBD1. Germline V CDR1 and CDR2: SGHTA, FQGNSA. V trimming: 3 bases; J trimming: 5 bases; junction bases outside the gene matches: 9. This CDR3 has 15 residues. The CDR3 loop reads CASSFESGGGTEAFF. DNA for the CDR3: TGTGCCAGCAGCTTCGAATCAGGGGGAGGTACTGAAGCTTTCTTT.

The rearrangement uses TRBV12-3 or TRBV12-4 and TRBJ2-1, with D maybe TRBD2 (6 bases). The CDR3 spans 14 residues. With 4 bases removed from V and 5 bases from J, the gap between germline ends came to 12 bases. CDR3 region: CASSSWDFNNEQFF. DNA for the CDR3: TGTGCCAGCAGTTCTTGGGACTTTAACAATGAGCAGTTCTTC.

The CDR3 reads CASSHPNGNVLTF. The CDR3 DNA follows: TGTGCCAGCAGTCACCCAAACGGAAACGTCCTGACTTTC. This chain joins TRBV6-5 and TRBJ2-6; no firm D call. V dropped 5 bases and J dropped 10 bases, with 12 bases sitting between them. Germline CDR1 is MNHEY and CDR2 is SVGAGI. The CDR3 loop spans 13 amino acids.

The gene calls are TRBV4-3 and TRBJ2-6; TRBD1 is a possible D gene (6 bases). CDR3 length: 19 residues. The ends were cut back, 0 bases at V and 0 bases at J, with 15 bases in the middle. Germline V lookup: CDR1 LGHNA, CDR2 YSLEER. As DNA, the CDR3 is TGCGCCAGCAGCCAAGATTTCGGCAGGGGAGTCTCTGGGGCCAACGTCCTGACTTTC. It translates to CASSQDFGRGVSGANVLTF.

The chain uses TRBV7-8 and TRBJ2-7; no clear D. This CDR3 spans 13 amino acids. Germline V gene lookup returns CDR1 SGHVS and CDR2 FQNEAQ. Trimming shortened V by 5 bases and J by 3 bases, and 11 bases separated the two germline ends. The CDR3 here is CASSPEVGYEQYV. The DNA of the CDR3 is TGTGCCAGCAGCCCGGAAGTGGGCTACGAGCAGTACGTC.

This clonotype showed up just a few times. J is TRBJ2-1 and V is TRBV20-1; D ambiguous. Per germline, CDR1 DFQATT and CDR2 SNEGSKA (reference sequence). The CDR3 runs to 12 residues. V lost 5 bases, J lost 5 bases, and 10 bases lay in between. The CDR3 spells CSAPKTHNEQFF. CDR3 coding DNA: TGCAGTGCTCCTAAGACACACAATGAGCAGTTCTTC.

This chain connects TRBV18 to TRBJ2-1, with D unclear. CDR1 is KGHSH and CDR2 is LQKENI in the germline V gene. V lost 1 base and J lost 10, with 11 bases in between. This CDR3 spans 13 amino acids. The CDR3 sequence is CASSPREDGEQFF. CDR3 DNA: TGTGCCAGCTCACCACGCGAGGACGGCGAGCAGTTCTTC.

This rearrangement joins TRBV10-3 to TRBJ2-7; the D gene is possibly TRBD1 (6 bases). With 0 bases removed from V and 0 bases from J, the gap between germline ends came to 21 bases. This CDR3 is built from 19 residues. From germline, CDR1 is ENHRY and CDR2 SYGVKD. CDR3 in amino acids: CAISESIPMTGAYSYEQYF. The CDR3 DNA sequence: TGTGCCATCAGTGAGTCGATCCCTATGACAGGCGCGTACTCCTACGAGCAGTACTTC.

This clonotype was detected a few times. The chain is built from TRBV12-3 or TRBV12-4 and TRBJ2-2; 9 bases line up with TRBD1. CDR3 length: 16 residues. V lost 2 bases, J lost 5 bases, and 6 bases stayed unmatched. The CDR3 loop reads CASSLSTGGGTGELFF. The CDR3, as DNA: TGTGCCAGCAGTTTATCGACAGGGGGAGGTACCGGGGAGCTGTTTTTT.

This clonotype was found a few times. The genes are TRBV10-3 and TRBJ2-1; D possibly corresponds to TRBD1 (5 bases). The germline V gene has CDR1 ENHRY and CDR2 SYGVKD. The CDR3 is 14 residues long. Trimming removed 4 bases from V and 4 bases from J, with 11 bases in between. The CDR3: CAISVRRQYNEQFF. DNA of the CDR3: TGTGCCATCAGTGTGAGGAGACAGTACAATGAGCAGTTCTTC.

Only a few counts were recorded for this clonotype. CDR3 protein: CASISDGTSPLHF. CDR3 DNA sequence: TGTGCCAGCATTTCGGACGGAACCTCACCCCTCCACTTT. The rearrangement joins TRBV6-6 to TRBJ1-6; D remains ambiguous. The CDR3 length is 13 residues. In germline, CDR1 is MNHNY, CDR2 SVGAGI (reference sequence). Trimming pared 7 bases from V and 10 bases from J, leaving 14 bases between.

The chain carries TRBV6-1 and TRBJ2-7; the D is unclear. CDR1 is MNHNS, CDR2 SASEGT, per germline. The CDR3 totals 15 residues. With 0 bases removed from V and 2 bases from J, the gap between germline ends came to 11 bases. CDR3 residues: CASSEAQTRTYEQYF. The DNA of the CDR3 is TGTGCCAGCAGTGAAGCCCAGACCCGGACCTACGAGCAGTACTTC.

This clonotype was recorded a few times. The rearrangement joins TRBV12-3 or TRBV12-4 to TRBJ2-4; 10 bases are shared with TRBD2. J gave up 0 bases and V 6 bases, and 5 bases lay outside the gene matches. This CDR3 has 16 residues. CDR3 sequence (DNA): TGTGCCAGCAGCCCTAGACTAGCGGGAGCCAAAAACATTCAGTACTTC. It encodes CASSPRLAGAKNIQYF.

The V call is TRBV6-1, the J call TRBJ2-7, with D possibly matching TRBD2 (7 bases). Between the trimmed V and J ends, which lost 10 bases and 5 bases, there was a span of 27 bases. The CDR3 extends over 16 amino acids. Germline CDR1 and CDR2: MNHNS and SASEGT. CDR3 loop: CATLRGGGGLTNEQYF. The CDR3 coding sequence is TGTGCCACGCTGAGAGGAGGGGGAGGGCTAACCAACGAGCAGTACTTC.

This clonotype was observed once. The J gene is TRBJ1-2, the V gene TRBV20-1; TRBD1 aligns across 9 bases. The CDR3 runs to 14 residues. The junction had 7 bases not matched to a gene; V was cut back by 7 bases and J by 1 base. Germline lookup yields CDR1 DFQATT and CDR2 SNEGSKA (reference sequence). This CDR3 is CSDAPTGGNYGYTF. The CDR3 nucleotides are TGCAGTGACGCACCGACAGGGGGTAACTATGGCTACACCTTC.